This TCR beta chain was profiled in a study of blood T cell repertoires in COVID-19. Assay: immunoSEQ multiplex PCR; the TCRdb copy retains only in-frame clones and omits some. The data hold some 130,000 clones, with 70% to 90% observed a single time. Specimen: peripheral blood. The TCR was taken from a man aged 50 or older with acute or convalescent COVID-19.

The DNA for the CDR3 is TGTGCCACACAGGGTTGGACTGAAGCTTTCTTT. Its translation is CATQGWTEAFF. The rearrangement links TRBV6-5 to TRBJ1-1, with D possibly TRBD1 on 6 matching bases. The V gene's germline CDR1 is MNHEY and CDR2 SVGAGI. The CDR3 is 11 amino acids. V lost 10 bases and J lost 5, with 11 bases in between.